The present T cell receptor beta chain was sequenced within a study of CXCR3-negative and CXCR3-positive naive CD8 T cells. As for the study in general: Each library gave roughly 1.5 +/- 0.3 million of approximately 130 million TRB reads. Study-level results: Hydrophobicity of TRB CDR3s was greater in CXCR3-positive naive cells than in CXCR3-negative naive cells. Partly lower CXCR3 expression followed cryopreservation, and most assays relied on fresh PBMCs.

Preparation of TRB cDNA libraries relied on 5' RACE carrying UMI labels. TCRdb reprocessed the 5' RACE reads and keeps a single row for each CDR3 protein, giving no DNA. The sample has tens of thousands of distinct CDR3 sequences. With regard to this clonotype: Its antigen is not known.

The length of the CDR3 is 14 residues. The germline gives CDR1 SGHRS, CDR2 YFSETQ. The sample taken for sequencing was naive CXCR3+ CD8+ T cells from blood. The subset denotes: CD45RO-CCR7+CD27+CD95- naive CD8+ T cells expressing CXCR3 (TNR3+). This TCR was sampled from a human donor in good health. Some clones in this sample may be carry-over from other donors' samples. The chain employs TRBV5-1 and TRBJ2-7; TCRdb lists TRBD2, though no DNA is available to test this call. CDR3 region: CASSLWRGSNEQYF.